These 32 T cell receptor beta chains share one sample of origin, sequenced in a study of blood T cell repertoires in COVID-19. This table comes from immunoSEQ multiplex PCR, and its TCRdb copy is limited to in-frame clones, with some not included. The table has approximately 70,000 clones, less than 95% seen once; the top ten hold approximately 5%. Sequencing input: peripheral blood. The receptors were sampled from a woman younger than 30 with acute or convalescent COVID-19.

This chain connects TRBV10-3 to TRBJ2-7, with 7 positions matching TRBD1. Germline values: CDR1 ENHRY, CDR2 SYGVKD. The CDR3 consists of 15 residues. With V trimmed by 6 bases and J by 1 base, 9 bases remained unmatched. CDR3 in amino acids: CAIRGTDGVSYEQYF. CDR3 nucleotides: TGTGCCATCAGGGGGACAGATGGGGTTTCCTACGAGCAGTACTTC.

V gene TRBV6-5 combines with J gene TRBJ1-1, with 8 bases lining up with TRBD1. The CDR3 is made up of 14 amino acids. Trimming took 6 bases from V and 4 from J; bases not matched to a gene: 7. Germline values: CDR1 MNHEY, CDR2 SVGAGI. CDR3 DNA: TGTGCCAGCAGAAGTCGGCAGGGGGCCACTGAAGCTTTCTTT. Its translation is CASRSRQGATEAFF.

The CDR3 sequence: CASSQEHGFGGTGNTIYF. DNA for the CDR3: TGCGCCAGCAGCCAAGAGCACGGCTTCGGGGGTACTGGAAACACCATATATTTT. The rearrangement links TRBV4-1 to TRBJ1-3, with D tentatively TRBD1 (5 bases). The CDR3 consists of 18 residues. Germline CDR1 reads MGHRA; CDR2 reads YSYEKL. V gave up 0 bases and J gave up 2 bases, with 17 bases separating them.

The chain has TRBV27 and TRBJ1-2; 7 positions match TRBD1. CDR1 and CDR2 (germline): MNHEY, SMNVEV (reference sequence). This CDR3 has 14 amino acids. The junction had 7 bases not matched to a gene; V was cut back by 7 bases and J by 2 bases. CDR3 residues: CASTPRGGNYGYTF. In nucleotides, the CDR3 is TGTGCCAGCACCCCCAGAGGGGGCAACTATGGCTACACCTTC.

Here the CDR3 DNA reads TGTGCCAGCAGCCTTAGCACAGATACGCAGTATTTT. Its translation: CASSLSTDTQYF. The J gene is TRBJ2-3, the V gene TRBV5-4; D gene unclear. The CDR3 length is 12 residues. The V gene lost 4 bases and the J gene lost 0 bases, with 3 bases spanning the gap. The germline gives CDR1 SGHNT, CDR2 YYREEE (reference sequence). Combining the CDR3 with reference TRBV5-4 and TRBJ2-3 gives the whole variable domain ETGVTQSPTHLIKTRGQQVTLRCSSQSGHNTVSWYQQALGQGPQFIFQYYREEENGRGNFPPRFSGLQFPNYSSELNVNALELDDSALYLCASSLSTDTQYFGPGTRLTVL.

The genes are TRBV7-2 and TRBJ1-1; 10 positions agree with TRBD1. The V gene's germline CDR1 is SGHTA and CDR2 FQGNSA. The CDR3 is 16 residues long. Losses at the gene ends were 5 bases for V and 4 bases for J; bases not matched to a gene: 10. For the CDR3, the DNA is TGTGCCAGCAGCCACCAGGGGACAGGGGTTGTCACTGAAGCTTTCTTT. Translated, it gives CASSHQGTGVVTEAFF.

The chain carries TRBV5-6 and TRBJ1-2; D not resolved. Germline assignment: CDR1 SGHDT and CDR2 YYEEEE. V was cut by 2 bases and J by 0 bases, with 23 bases left in between. The CDR3 consists of 19 residues. CDR3 in amino acids: CASSFYGLSAVTSNYGYTF. DNA of the CDR3: TGTGCCAGCAGCTTCTATGGTCTGTCGGCGGTAACATCTAACTATGGCTACACCTTC.

This clone was detected only once. Mismatch with germline at one junction end may stem from a read error. Different DNA sequences within this sample yield the same CDR3. The J gene is TRBJ1-2, the V gene TRBV6-2 or TRBV6-3, with D maybe TRBD1 (5 bases). Germline V gene lookup returns CDR1 MNHEY and CDR2 SVGEGT. The CDR3 extends over 17 amino acids. This CDR3 is CASSYSISRASNYGYTF. CDR3 nucleotides: TGTGCCAGCAGCTACTCGATCTCCAGGGCCTCTAACTATGGCTACACCTTC.

The sample holds one count of this clone. This chain links TRBV30 with TRBJ2-5; D possibly corresponds to TRBD2 (6 bases). CDR1 and CDR2 from the germline V gene are GTSNPN and SVGIG (reference sequence). The CDR3 has 13 amino acids. Trimming left V 5 bases short and J 1 base short, with 11 bases between. CDR3 protein: CAWGSGVQETQYF. For the CDR3, the DNA is TGTGCCTGGGGGTCGGGGGTCCAAGAGACCCAGTACTTC.

The chain links TRBV14 to TRBJ1-1; the D is unclear. CDR3 size: 16 residues. Germline assignment: CDR1 SGHDN and CDR2 FVKESK. Trimming stripped 1 base from V and 1 base from J, with 13 bases between. The CDR3: CASSQVGAGRNTEAFF. CDR3 sequence (DNA): TGTGCCAGCAGCCAAGTTGGTGCGGGCCGGAACACTGAAGCTTTCTTT.

The CDR3 is CASAEDSGANVLTF. The CDR3 nucleotides read TGTGCCAGCGCGGAAGACTCTGGGGCCAACGTCCTGACTTTC. This chain links TRBV7-9 with TRBJ2-6; D not resolved. V lost 8 bases to trimming and J lost 0 bases, with 8 bases between them. The germline gives CDR1 SEHNR, CDR2 FQNEAQ (reference sequence). The CDR3 contains 14 residues.

The CDR3 DNA sequence: TGTGCCACCAGTGATGGGGGGGCATATGGCTACACCTTC. It yields the protein CATSDGGAYGYTF. This sequence joins TRBV24-1 and TRBJ1-2; D perhaps matches TRBD1 (6 bases). V was shortened by 3 bases and J by 5 bases, with 9 bases between the two germline ends. CDR1 and CDR2 (germline): KGHDR, SFDVKD. The CDR3 contains 13 residues.

The chain has TRBV25-1 and TRBJ1-2; TRBD1 matches at 7 bases. This CDR3 comprises 14 residues. V gave up 3 bases and J gave up 7 bases; unmatched junction bases: 8. The V gene's germline CDR1 is MGHDK and CDR2 SYGVNS. CDR3 residues: CASSDWGRGVGYTF. Written as DNA, the CDR3 is TGTGCCAGCAGTGATTGGGGCAGGGGGGTTGGCTACACCTTC.

The chain joins TRBV30 to TRBJ1-5; D unresolved. CDR3 size: 14 residues. V lost 1 base and J lost 6, with 13 bases in between. The V gene's germline CDR1 is GTSNPN and CDR2 SVGIG (reference sequence). The CDR3 spells CAWSGGILSQPQHF. The CDR3 nucleotides read TGTGCCTGGAGTGGCGGTATTCTAAGTCAGCCCCAGCATTTT.

V is TRBV11-2 and J is TRBJ2-1; the match to TRBD1 covers 9 bases. V was pared by 5 bases and J by 5 bases, with 1 base of the junction left unmatched. Germline V lookup: CDR1 SGHAT, CDR2 FQNNGV. The CDR3 is 13 residues long. CDR3 nucleotide sequence: TGTGCCAGCAGCCGACAGGGGGACAATGAGCAGTTCTTC. Its translation is CASSRQGDNEQFF.

The chain couples TRBV28 to TRBJ1-2; 8 bases fit TRBD1. This CDR3 has 14 residues. Germline V gene lookup returns CDR1 MDHEN and CDR2 SYDVKM. Trimming cost V 4 bases and J 4 bases; bases outside gene matches: 5. Here the CDR3 reads CASSSTGEGYGYTF. The CDR3 nucleotides read TGTGCCAGCAGTTCGACAGGGGAGGGCTATGGCTACACCTTC.

The CDR3 bases are TGTGCCAGCAGCCCGCCGGGACAGGGGCCATCTAACTATGGCTACACCTTC. Translated, it gives CASSPPGQGPSNYGYTF. The genes are TRBV5-6 and TRBJ1-2; TRBD1 matches at 10 bases. The germline gives CDR1 SGHDT, CDR2 YYEEEE. The CDR3 covers 17 residues. The V gene end was trimmed by 4 bases and the J gene end by 0 bases; junction bases not matched to a gene: 9.

The chain has TRBV30 and TRBJ2-1, with 13 bases that match TRBD2. Germline V gives CDR1 GTSNPN, CDR2 SVGIG (reference sequence). The ends lost 3 bases at V and 5 bases at J; junction bases unmatched: 4. CDR3 length equals 15 residues. CDR3 sequence: CAWSLGLAGNNEQFF. CDR3 DNA: TGTGCCTGGAGCTTGGGACTAGCGGGGAACAATGAGCAGTTCTTC.

The chain joins TRBV19 to TRBJ1-2; perhaps TRBD1 as D (6 bases). The CDR3 is 15 residues long. Trimming stripped 3 bases from V and 0 bases from J, with 11 bases between. Germline CDR1 reads LNHDA; CDR2 reads SQIVND (reference sequence). This chain's CDR3 is CASSIQQGANYGYTF. CDR3 bases: TGTGCCAGTAGTATCCAACAGGGAGCTAACTATGGCTACACCTTC.

The chain recombines TRBV19 with TRBJ1-5; possibly TRBD1 for D (6 bases). This CDR3 region has 14 residues. Between the trimmed V and J ends, which lost 5 bases and 8 bases, there was a span of 16 bases. The germline CDR1 and CDR2 sequences are LNHDA and SQIVND (reference sequence). This chain's CDR3 is CASSYRQAIKPQHF. For the CDR3, the DNA is TGTGCCAGTAGTTATAGACAGGCGATTAAGCCCCAGCATTTT.

The J gene is TRBJ1-1, the V gene TRBV12-5, with D unresolved. The CDR3 has 11 residues. Germline V gene sequence: CDR1 LGHNT, CDR2 FRNRAP. Trimming shortened V by 3 bases and J by 5 bases, and 4 bases separated the two germline ends. Here the CDR3 DNA reads TGTGCTAGTGGTTTTAGTACTGAAGCTTTCTTT. Translating it yields CASGFSTEAFF.

The chain couples TRBV2 to TRBJ1-4; a weak D match, TRBD1 (5 bases). The CDR3 totals 16 residues. The germline CDR1 and CDR2 sequences are SNHLY and FYNNEI. With 5 bases removed from V and 6 bases from J, the gap between germline ends came to 19 bases. CDR3 region: CASSSRRGGADEKLFF. The DNA of the CDR3 is TGTGCCAGCAGTTCCCGGCGGGGTGGGGCGGATGAAAAACTGTTTTTT.

The chain joins TRBV3-1 (or the pseudogene TRBV3-2) to TRBJ1-2, with 8 positions matching TRBD1. Germline loops: CDR1 LGHDT, CDR2 YNNKEL (reference sequence). After removal of 5 bases from V and 1 base from J, the junction contained 12 bases not matched to a gene. This CDR3 is built from 17 residues. The CDR3 DNA is TGTGCCAGCAGCACCGGACAGGGCGGTGGGGTTAACTATGGCTACACCTTC. It translates to CASSTGQGGGVNYGYTF.

V is TRBV10-3 and J is TRBJ1-1; unclear D gene. This CDR3 is 14 amino acids long. V shed 4 bases and J shed 4 bases, with 13 bases lying between them. CDR1 and CDR2 (germline): ENHRY, SYGVKD. CDR3 region: CAISATAEATEAFF. DNA for the CDR3: TGTGCCATCAGTGCTACGGCGGAGGCCACTGAAGCTTTCTTT.

The gene calls are TRBV5-1 and TRBJ2-3; 12 bases fit TRBD2. Trimming cost V 1 base and J 2 bases; bases outside gene matches: 5. Germline loops: CDR1 SGHRS, CDR2 YFSETQ. This CDR3 contains 17 residues. CDR3 loop: CASSLNLAGGTTDTQYF. Written as DNA, the CDR3 is TGCGCCAGCAGCTTGAATCTAGCGGGGGGGACCACAGATACGCAGTATTTT. Complete variable domain (other parts from reference TRBV5-1 and TRBJ2-3): KAGVTQTPRYLIKTRGQQVTLSCSPISGHRSVSWYQQTPGQGLQFLFEYFSETQRNKGNFPGRFSGRQFSNSRSEMNVSTLELGDSALYLCASSLNLAGGTTDTQYFGPGTRLTVL.

The chain is built from TRBV28 and TRBJ2-7, with 9 nucleotides matching TRBD1. The length of the CDR3 is 15 residues. Germline CDR1 MDHEN, CDR2 SYDVKM. Trimming at V came to 10 bases and at J to 5 bases, leaving 15 bases not matched to a gene. The CDR3 here is CATTTPGQGNHEQYF. CDR3 DNA: TGTGCCACCACTACGCCGGGACAGGGTAACCACGAGCAGTACTTC.

The chain combines TRBV24-1 with TRBJ1-3; TRBD1 matches at 9 bases. Germline CDR1 reads KGHDR; CDR2 reads SFDVKD. This CDR3 is 16 amino acids long. V shed 6 bases, J shed 3 bases, and the junction held 8 bases outside the gene matches. Here the CDR3 reads CATSKKTGGGGNTIYF. CDR3 DNA: TGTGCCACCAGTAAGAAAACAGGGGGCGGTGGAAACACCATATATTTT.

The rearrangement uses TRBV18 and TRBJ1-1, with 9 bases identical to TRBD1. V was pared by 4 bases and J by 3 bases, with 3 bases of the junction left unmatched. The CDR3 sequence is 14 residues long. The germline CDR1 and CDR2 sequences are KGHSH and LQKENI. Written as DNA, the CDR3 is TGTGCCAGCTCACTACGACAGGGGGACACTGAAGCTTTCTTT. It yields the protein CASSLRQGDTEAFF.

This sequence joins TRBV13 and TRBJ2-3; D is unclear. Germline CDR1 reads PRHDT; CDR2 reads FYEKMQ (reference sequence). Trimming left V 4 bases short and J 2 bases short, with 10 bases between. The CDR3 has 14 amino acids. The CDR3 protein is CASSSDPVTDTQYF. The CDR3 nucleotides are TGTGCCAGCAGCTCCGATCCGGTCACAGATACGCAGTATTTT.

The V gene is TRBV5-5, the J gene TRBJ1-5; D gene ambiguous. The CDR3 covers 16 residues. Trimming shortened V by 0 bases and J by 4 bases, and 14 bases separated the two germline ends. Germline V gene sequence: CDR1 SGHKS, CDR2 YYEKEE (reference sequence). The CDR3 DNA follows: TGTGCCAGCAGCTTGGGTGAGGGCGGCTTTAATCAGCCCCAGCATTTT. It yields the protein CASSLGEGGFNQPQHF.

The rearrangement links TRBV11-3 to TRBJ2-1; 15 bases fit TRBD2. The J segment lost 8 bases and the V segment lost 0 bases, leaving 5 bases of the junction unmatched. The CDR3 is 17 residues long. Per germline, CDR1 SGHNT and CDR2 YENEEA. CDR3 coding DNA: TGTGCCAGCAGCTTAGACCGGACTAGCGGGGGGGCCGATGAGCAGTTCTTC. This codes for CASSLDRTSGGADEQFF.

The chain employs TRBV2 and TRBJ2-3, with 9 bases identical to TRBD2. The length of the CDR3 is 13 residues. Trimming at V came to 10 bases and at J to 6 bases, leaving 8 bases not matched to a gene. Germline V gene sequence: CDR1 SNHLY, CDR2 FYNNEI. The CDR3 DNA is TGTGCCACCCCGAACGCGGGAGGGGATACGCAGTATTTT. Its translation is CATPNAGGDTQYF.